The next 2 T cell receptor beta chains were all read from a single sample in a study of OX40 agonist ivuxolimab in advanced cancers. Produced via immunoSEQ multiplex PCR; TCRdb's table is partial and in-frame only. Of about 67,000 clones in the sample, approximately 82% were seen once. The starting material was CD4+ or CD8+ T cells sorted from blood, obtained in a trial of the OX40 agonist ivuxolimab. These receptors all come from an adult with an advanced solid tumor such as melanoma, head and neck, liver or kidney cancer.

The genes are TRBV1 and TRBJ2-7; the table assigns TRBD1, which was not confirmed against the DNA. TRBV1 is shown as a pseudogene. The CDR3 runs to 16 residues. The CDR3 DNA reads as TGCACCAGCAGCCAAGGCCGGACGGGACAACCGTACGAGCAGTACTTC. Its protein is CTSSQGRTGQPYEQYF.

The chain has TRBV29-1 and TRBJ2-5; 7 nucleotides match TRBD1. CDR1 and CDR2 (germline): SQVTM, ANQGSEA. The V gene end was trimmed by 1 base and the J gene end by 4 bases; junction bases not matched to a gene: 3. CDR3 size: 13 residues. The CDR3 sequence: CSVEVNRGETQYF. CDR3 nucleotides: TGCAGCGTTGAAGTCAACAGGGGAGAGACCCAGTACTTC.